Given below is one T cell receptor beta chain in context. The data originate from a study of technical replicates of blood from a few donors. The CDR3 extends over 15 amino acids. The germline gives CDR1 SNHLY, CDR2 FYNNEI. V dropped 1 base and J dropped 1 base, with 9 bases sitting between them. TCRdb's table, derived via immunoSEQ multiplex PCR, lists solely in-frame clones and lacks some. The sample lists 75,000 to 100,000 clones, about nine tenths seen once, with 0.27% in the top ten. The sample taken for sequencing was T cells isolated from PBMCs. V usage is TRBV2 and J usage is TRBJ2-3; TRBD1 might be the D (6 bases). The TCR originated in a human donor in good health. CDR3 DNA sequence: TGTGCCAGCAGTGAAGGGTCAGGGGGCACAGATACGCAGTATTTT. Encoded protein: CASSEGSGGTDTQYF. The full variable domain, its missing parts supplied by reference TRBV2 and TRBJ2-3, is EPEVTQTPSHQVTQMGQEVILRCVPISNHLYFYWYRQILGQKVEFLVSFYNNEISEKSEIFDDQFSVERPDGSNFTLKIRSTKLEDSAMYFCASSEGSGGTDTQYFGPGTRLTVL.